These 9 T cell receptor beta chains were sequenced from one sample in a study of CD4+ T cells in melanoma. TCRdb's table, derived via immunoSEQ multiplex PCR, lists solely in-frame clones and lacks some. The table shows approximately 14,000 clones, with around 80% occurring only once. The material sequenced was cells from a culture (not recorded whether cultured in vitro). These receptors all stem from a human donor with melanoma.

This clone was found once. This chain joins TRBV5-1 and TRBJ2-1, with 7 bases matching TRBD1. Unmatched junction bases numbered 9, after V lost 5 bases and J lost 7 bases. Germline-derived CDR1 and CDR2 are SGHRS and YFSETQ. CDR3 size: 14 residues. CDR3 nucleotides: TGCGCCAGCAGACAAAGACAGGGTCAGAATGAGCAGTTCTTC. Translating gives CASRQRQGQNEQFF.

The V and J genes are TRBV4-1 and TRBJ1-5, with 9 bases aligning to TRBD1. The CDR3 runs 20 residues. Looked up from germline, CDR1 is MGHRA and CDR2 is YSYEKL. The V gene end was trimmed by 1 base and the J gene end by 6 bases; junction bases not matched to a gene: 19. As DNA, the CDR3 is TGCGCCAGCAGCCAAGCTTGGGGACAGGGCCTTTCTCCATATGGTCAGCCCCAGCATTTT. It codes for CASSQAWGQGLSPYGQPQHF.

This chain connects TRBV5-1 to TRBJ2-2; TRBD2 is a possible D gene (5 bases). V lost 0 bases and J lost 7, with 13 bases in between. Germline V lookup: CDR1 SGHRS, CDR2 YFSETQ. The CDR3 spans 15 residues. CDR3 in amino acids: CASSLGHAGGGELFF. CDR3 DNA: TGCGCCAGCAGCTTGGGACACGCTGGAGGCGGGGAGCTGTTTTTT.

The chain is built from TRBV11-2 and TRBJ1-1; D possibly corresponds to TRBD1 (5 bases). The germline V gene has CDR1 SGHAT and CDR2 FQNNGV. The CDR3 covers 15 residues. Trimming pared 4 bases from V and 6 bases from J, leaving 18 bases between. The CDR3 nucleotides are TGTGCCAGCAGCTCCCTCCGTGGCAGGGTGGCTGAAGCTTTCTTT. Encoded protein: CASSSLRGRVAEAFF. Full variable domain (missing parts from reference TRBV11-2 and TRBJ1-1): EAGVAQSPRYKIIEKRQSVAFWCNPISGHATLYWYQQILGQGPKLLIQFQNNGVVDDSQLPKDRFSAERLKGVDSTLKIQPAKLEDSAVYLCASSSLRGRVAEAFFGQGTRLTVV.

This clone has only one observation. The chain combines TRBV7-6 with TRBJ2-1, with 10 bases identical to TRBD1. The ends lost 5 bases at V and 7 bases at J; junction bases unmatched: 8. Germline CDR1 is SGHVS and CDR2 is FNYEAQ. This CDR3 region has 15 residues. For the CDR3, the DNA is TGTGCCAGCAGCCTCGACGACAGGGGGCGGAATGAGCAGTTCTTC. Protein product: CASSLDDRGRNEQFF.

The rearrangement uses TRBV5-5 and TRBJ2-5; 9 bases are shared with TRBD2. CDR1 is SGHKS, CDR2 YYEKEE, per germline (reference sequence). Trimming cost V 0 bases and J 3 bases; bases outside gene matches: 6. This CDR3 spans 16 amino acids. CDR3: CASSLAPLAGKETQYF. The DNA of the CDR3 is TGTGCCAGCAGCTTGGCACCCCTAGCGGGGAAAGAGACCCAGTACTTC.

This chain uses TRBV19 with TRBJ1-2; unclear D gene. Germline CDR1 LNHDA, CDR2 SQIVND (reference sequence). Trimming took off 3 bases at V and 8 bases at J, with 10 bases between the two ends. The CDR3 extends over 12 amino acids. CDR3 sequence (DNA): TGTGCCAGTAGTATCCCAGGACGCGGCTACACCTTC. Its translation is CASSIPGRGYTF.

This clone was detected only a few times. The chain couples TRBV14 to TRBJ1-1; D may be TRBD1 (5 bases). Trimming took 6 bases from V and 8 from J, leaving 16 bases between them. The germline V gene has CDR1 SGHDN and CDR2 FVKESK. CDR3 size: 13 residues. CDR3 sequence (DNA): TGTGCCAGCAGACCGGGACCGCTTGGGGAAGCTTTCTTT. It encodes CASRPGPLGEAFF.

This clone was seen a few times. This sample includes further DNA sequences coding for the same CDR3. The chain links TRBV6-1 to TRBJ1-6; D is undetermined. This CDR3 spans 13 amino acids. Germline V CDR1 and CDR2: MNHNS, SASEGT. With 1 base removed from V and 7 bases from J, the gap between germline ends came to 5 bases. CDR3 loop: CASSEEGNSPLHF. The CDR3 nucleotides read TGTGCCAGCAGTGAAGAAGGGAATTCACCCCTCCACTTT.